Listed below are T cell receptor beta chains from one sample, sequenced in a study of OX40 agonist ivuxolimab in advanced cancers. Only in-frame clones appear in the TCRdb table, and some are missing; sequencing was by immunoSEQ multiplex PCR. The sample records 61,000 or so clones, over 75% being singletons. Source: CD4+ or CD8+ T cells sorted from blood, taken in a trial of the OX40 agonist ivuxolimab. All receptors come from an adult with an advanced solid tumor such as melanoma, head and neck, liver or kidney cancer. Both conserved end residues are part of each CDR3. The D gene is left open where the match is weak. The listing skips clone size in some rows; elsewhere it reads once, few, many or a size class.

J: TRBJ1-1
V: TRBV10-3
length: 14
size: NA
D: NA
CDR3: CAISESTGDTEAFF
DNA: TGTGCCATCAGTGAGTCCACAGGTGACACTGAAGCTTTCTTT

J: TRBJ1-2
V: TRBV6-1
length: 12
size: once
D: NA
CDR3: CASSDNTYGYTF
DNA: TGTGCCAGCAGTGATAACACCTATGGCTACACCTTC

J: TRBJ2-3
V: TRBV5-6
length: 13
size: NA
D: NA
CDR3: CASSLEGLDTQYF
DNA: TGTGCCAGCAGCTTGGAAGGGTTAGATACGCAGTATTTT

J: TRBJ2-2
V: TRBV11-2
length: 14
size: NA
D: NA
CDR3: CASSLNSVVGELFF
DNA: TGTGCCAGCAGTTTAAATTCAGTGGTCGGGGAGCTGTTTTTT

J: TRBJ1-2
V: TRBV6-6
length: 13
size: NA
D: TRBD1
CDR3: CASSRQGADGYTF
DNA: TGTGCCAGCAGCCGACAGGGGGCGGATGGCTACACCTTC

J: TRBJ2-6
V: TRBV4-2
length: 16
size: NA
D: NA
CDR3: CASSQGNGNGANVLTF
DNA: TGTGCCAGCAGCCAAGGTAACGGGAATGGGGCCAACGTCCTGACTTTC

J: TRBJ1-5
V: TRBV7-6
length: 13
size: NA
D: NA
CDR3: CASSSTDNQPQHF
DNA: TGTGCCAGCAGCTCTACAGATAATCAGCCCCAGCATTTT

J: TRBJ2-7
V: TRBV6-1
length: 11
size: NA
D: NA
CDR3: CASSTPWEQYF
DNA: TGTGCCAGCAGTACCCCCTGGGAGCAGTACTTC

J: TRBJ1-6
V: TRBV5-4
length: 14
size: once
D: TRBD1
CDR3: CASSRGTAYAPLHF
DNA: TGTGCCAGCAGCCGTGGGACAGCTTATGCACCCCTCCACTTT

J: TRBJ1-1
V: TRBV27
length: 14
size: NA
D: NA
CDR3: CASRRGERSTEAFF
DNA: TGTGCCAGCAGACGAGGGGAACGGAGCACTGAAGCTTTCTTT

J: TRBJ2-1
V: TRBV6-4
length: 14
size: NA
D: TRBD1
CDR3: CASSDQGARGEQFF
DNA: TGTGCCAGCAGTGACCAGGGGGCGCGTGGTGAGCAGTTCTTC

J: TRBJ1-1
V: TRBV28
length: 17
size: NA
D: TRBD1
CDR3: CASSSPGTGLGNTEAFF
DNA: TGTGCCAGCAGTTCTCCCGGGACAGGTCTGGGGAACACTGAAGCTTTCTTT

J: TRBJ2-1
V: TRBV5-6
length: 16
size: NA
D: TRBD1
CDR3: CASSDGRTGGTNEQFF
DNA: TGTGCCAGCAGCGACGGGCGGACAGGGGGCACGAATGAGCAGTTCTTC

J: TRBJ2-3
V: TRBV19
length: 13
size: NA
D: NA
CDR3: CASRPDVTDTQYF
DNA: TGTGCCAGTAGACCGGACGTCACAGATACGCAGTATTTT

J: TRBJ1-3
V: TRBV9
length: 16
size: NA
D: NA
CDR3: CASSVTGTDPGNTIYF
DNA: TGTGCCAGCAGCGTAACCGGGACGGATCCTGGAAACACCATATATTTT

J: TRBJ2-1
V: TRBV19
length: 14
size: NA
D: NA
CDR3: CASSAAGTQTKRFF
DNA: TGTGCCAGTAGTGCTGCCGGGACTCAAACAAAAAGGTTCTTC

J: TRBJ2-1
V: TRBV2
length: 15
size: NA
D: TRBD2
CDR3: CASRKGLAGGNEQFF
DNA: TGTGCCAGCAGGAAGGGACTAGCGGGAGGTAATGAGCAGTTCTTC

J: TRBJ2-7
V: TRBV5-4
length: 14
size: NA
D: NA
CDR3: CASSSYRDSYEQYF
DNA: TGTGCCAGCAGTTCGTACAGGGATTCCTACGAGCAGTACTTC

J: TRBJ2-5
V: TRBV19
length: 12
size: NA
D: TRBD1
CDR3: CASGTARETQYF
DNA: TGTGCCAGCGGGACAGCTAGGGAGACCCAGTACTTC

J: TRBJ1-4
V: TRBV23-1
length: 13
size: NA
D: NA
CDR3: CAARGTRTRKLFF
DNA: TGCGCCGCTCGCGGGACACGAACGAGAAAACTGTTTTTT

J: TRBJ2-5
V: TRBV10-3
length: 14
size: once
D: NA
CDR3: CAISPGLTEETQYF
DNA: TGTGCCATCAGTCCTGGGCTCACCGAAGAGACCCAGTACTTC

J: TRBJ2-7
V: TRBV7-6
length: 13
size: NA
D: TRBD2
CDR3: CASSLAGGTEQYF
DNA: TGTGCCAGCAGCTTAGCGGGAGGGACTGAGCAGTACTTC

J: TRBJ2-5
V: TRBV30
length: 17
size: NA
D: TRBD2
CDR3: CAWITKAGGPGQETQYF
DNA: TGTGCCTGGATAACGAAAGCGGGAGGGCCGGGTCAAGAGACCCAGTACTTC

J: TRBJ1-3
V: TRBV30
length: 15
size: NA
D: NA
CDR3: CASHRGGSSGNTIYF
DNA: TGTGCCTCCCACCGGGGGGGAAGCTCTGGAAACACCATATATTTT

J: TRBJ1-1
V: TRBV29-1
length: 12
size: NA
D: NA
CDR3: CSARTANTEAFF
DNA: TGCAGCGCGCGGACAGCGAACACTGAAGCTTTCTTT

J: TRBJ2-1
V: TRBV2
length: 14
size: NA
D: NA
CDR3: CASSERLALHEQFF
DNA: TGTGCCAGCAGTGAAAGGCTAGCTCTCCATGAGCAGTTCTTC

J: TRBJ1-4
V: TRBV7-9
length: 16
size: NA
D: NA
CDR3: CASSPLRDPGNEKLFF
DNA: TGTGCCAGCAGCCCCCTGAGGGACCCGGGTAATGAAAAACTGTTTTTT

J: TRBJ1-2
V: TRBV18
length: 14
size: NA
D: TRBD1
CDR3: CASSPTGANYGYTF
DNA: TGTGCCAGCTCACCGACAGGGGCTAACTATGGCTACACCTTC

J: TRBJ2-7
V: TRBV7-9
length: 14
size: NA
D: TRBD2
CDR3: CASTPSGLAGGKYF
DNA: TGTGCCAGCACCCCATCGGGACTAGCGGGGGGGAAGTACTTC

J: TRBJ2-3
V: TRBV5-4
length: 16
size: once
D: TRBD2
CDR3: CASSPFRLAGGDTQYF
DNA: TGTGCCAGCAGCCCCTTCCGACTAGCGGGAGGAGATACGCAGTATTTT

J: TRBJ2-3
V: TRBV28
length: 13
size: few
D: NA
CDR3: CASRDSYTDTQYF
DNA: TGTGCCAGCCGGGACTCTTACACAGATACGCAGTATTTT

J: TRBJ2-3
V: TRBV4-3
length: 14
size: NA
D: NA
CDR3: CASSQGTATDTQYF
DNA: TGCGCCAGCAGCCAAGGGACTGCCACAGATACGCAGTATTTT

J: TRBJ2-2
V: TRBV6-5
length: 15
size: NA
D: TRBD2
CDR3: CASSRTSGNTGELFF
DNA: TGTGCCAGCAGCCGGACTAGCGGTAACACCGGGGAGCTGTTTTTT

J: TRBJ2-5
V: TRBV10-2
length: 16
size: NA
D: NA
CDR3: CASSDKRTDYRETQYF
DNA: TGCGCCAGCAGTGACAAGCGGACGGATTATCGGGAGACCCAGTACTTC

J: TRBJ2-2
V: TRBV6-9
length: 13
size: NA
D: NA
CDR3: CASRGSLDGELFF
DNA: TGTGCCAGCAGAGGCAGCCTTGACGGGGAGCTGTTTTTT

J: TRBJ2-7
V: TRBV9
length: 15
size: NA
D: TRBD1
CDR3: CASSPRDRASYEQYF
DNA: TGTGCCAGCAGCCCCAGGGACAGGGCCTCCTACGAGCAGTACTTC

J: TRBJ2-1
V: TRBV28
length: 13
size: NA
D: NA
CDR3: CASSFAVYNEQFF
DNA: TGTGCCAGCAGTTTCGCAGTCTACAATGAGCAGTTCTTC

J: TRBJ1-4
V: TRBV28
length: 14
size: NA
D: NA
CDR3: CASSLTATNEKLFF
DNA: TGTGCCAGCAGTTTGACCGCAACTAATGAAAAACTGTTTTTT

J: TRBJ2-3
V: TRBV29-1
length: 17
size: NA
D: TRBD2
CDR3: CSVVSPGTSGRTDTQYF
DNA: TGCAGCGTTGTGTCCCCGGGTACAAGCGGGAGAACAGATACGCAGTATTTT

J: TRBJ2-1
V: TRBV25-1
length: 15
size: NA
D: TRBD2
CDR3: CASSEALAAIDEQFF
DNA: TGTGCCAGCAGTGAAGCGCTAGCGGCCATCGATGAGCAGTTCTTC

J: TRBJ2-7
V: TRBV5-4
length: 15
size: once
D: TRBD1
CDR3: CASSRGQASSYEQYF
DNA: TGTGCCAGCAGCAGAGGACAGGCGAGCTCCTACGAGCAGTACTTC

J: TRBJ2-7
V: TRBV30
length: 11
size: few
D: NA
CDR3: CAWSGTYEQYF
DNA: TGTGCCTGGAGTGGGACCTACGAGCAGTACTTC

J: TRBJ2-1
V: TRBV2
length: 13
size: NA
D: NA
CDR3: CASSTTRHNEQFF
DNA: TGTGCCAGCAGTACCACTAGGCACAATGAGCAGTTCTTC

J: TRBJ1-5
V: TRBV6-1
length: 12
size: NA
D: NA
CDR3: CASLHSNQPQHF
DNA: TGTGCCAGCCTGCATAGCAATCAGCCCCAGCATTTT

J: TRBJ2-5
V: TRBV11-3
length: 14
size: NA
D: NA
CDR3: CASSSRTERETQYF
DNA: TGTGCCAGCAGCTCCCGGACAGAGCGAGAGACCCAGTACTTC

J: TRBJ2-2
V: TRBV19
length: 14
size: medium-sized
D: NA
CDR3: CASSLGALRGELFF
DNA: TGTGCCAGTAGTCTGGGGGCTTTGCGCGGGGAGCTGTTTTTT

J: TRBJ2-7
V: TRBV29-1
length: 14
size: NA
D: TRBD2
CDR3: CSVGGLAEMNEQYF
DNA: TGCAGCGTTGGTGGGCTAGCGGAGATGAACGAGCAGTACTTC

J: TRBJ2-3
V: TRBV29-1
length: 13
size: once
D: NA
CDR3: CSVEGGRTDTQYF
DNA: TGCAGCGTTGAAGGGGGTCGTACAGATACGCAGTATTTT